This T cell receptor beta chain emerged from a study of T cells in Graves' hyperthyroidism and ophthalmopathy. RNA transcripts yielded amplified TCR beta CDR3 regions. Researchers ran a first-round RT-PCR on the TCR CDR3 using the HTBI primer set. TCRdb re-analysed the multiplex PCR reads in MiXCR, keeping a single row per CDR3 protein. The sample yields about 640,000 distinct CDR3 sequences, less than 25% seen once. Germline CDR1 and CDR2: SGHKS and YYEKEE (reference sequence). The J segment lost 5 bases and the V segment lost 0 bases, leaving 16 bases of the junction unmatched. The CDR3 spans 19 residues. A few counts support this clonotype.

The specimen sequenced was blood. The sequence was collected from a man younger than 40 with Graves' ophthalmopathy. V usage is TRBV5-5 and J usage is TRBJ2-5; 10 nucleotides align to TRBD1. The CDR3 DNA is TGTGCCAGCAGCTTGGGACAGGGGGCGAAAGGACCCTCAGGGGAGACCCAGTACTTC. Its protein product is CASSLGQGAKGPSGETQYF.